This entry lists 14 T cell receptor beta chains sequenced from one sample in a study of T cells in Graves' hyperthyroidism and ophthalmopathy. Amplified TCR beta CDR3 regions came from RNA transcripts. HTBI primers drove first-round RT-PCR of the TCR CDR3. TCRdb reprocessed the multiplex PCR reads via MiXCR and lists one record per CDR3 protein. The table has 800,000 or so distinct CDR3 sequences, over 35% seen once. The specimen sequenced was blood. Receptor source: a man younger than 35 with Graves' hyperthyroidism.

The chain uses TRBV9 and TRBJ1-1; TRBD1 matches 7 bases. V gave up 3 bases and J gave up 1 base; unmatched junction bases: 9. CDR1 and CDR2 from the germline V gene are SGDLS and YYNGEE. The CDR3 is made up of 16 amino acids. The CDR3 spells CASSGRGGTANTEAFF. As DNA, the CDR3 is TGTGCCAGCAGCGGACGAGGGGGGACAGCGAACACTGAAGCTTTCTTT.

This clonotype came up many times. The CDR3 loop reads CASTIYYEQYF. CDR3 nucleotide sequence: TGTGCCAGCACGATCTACTACGAGCAGTACTTC. This chain links TRBV7-8 with TRBJ2-7; the D is unclear. V was cut by 7 bases and J by 3 bases, with 7 bases left in between. CDR1 is SGHVS and CDR2 is FQNEAQ in the germline V gene. The CDR3 sequence is 11 residues long.

This rearrangement joins TRBV14 to TRBJ1-6, with TRBD1 matching 8 bases. CDR3 length equals 16 residues. Unmatched junction bases numbered 11, after V lost 4 bases and J lost 9 bases. CDR1 is SGHDN, CDR2 FVKESK, per germline. CDR3 DNA: TGTGCCAGCAGCCTCTTCGGACAGGGAGCTCTTTCACCCCTCCACTTT. Translated: CASSLFGQGALSPLHF.

The chain links TRBV25-1 to TRBJ1-6, with D tentatively TRBD1 (6 bases). CDR3 length: 15 amino acids. V lost 3 bases and J 8 bases, leaving 14 bases between the germline ends. CDR1 MGHDK and CDR2 SYGVNS come from the germline V gene. The CDR3 is CASSDIQGWDSPLHF. The DNA of the CDR3 is TGTGCCAGCAGTGATATTCAGGGGTGGGATTCACCCCTCCACTTT.

The chain links TRBV7-2 to TRBJ2-7; TRBD2 aligns across 9 bases. The CDR3 consists of 15 residues. The J segment lost 5 bases and the V segment lost 5 bases, leaving 10 bases of the junction unmatched. Per the germline V gene, CDR1 is SGHTA and CDR2 is FQGNSA. Here the CDR3 reads CASSERPGLAHEQYF. CDR3 DNA: TGTGCCAGCAGCGAACGTCCGGGACTAGCCCACGAGCAGTACTTC.

This CDR3 reads CASSLGTLDEQYF. CDR3 in DNA: TGCGCCAGCAGCTTAGGGACCCTTGACGAGCAGTACTTC. V is TRBV5-1 and J is TRBJ2-7; tentatively, D is TRBD1 or TRBD2 (5 bases each). Trimming stripped 2 bases from V and 5 bases from J, with 11 bases between. The CDR3 runs 13 residues. Germline lookup yields CDR1 SGHRS and CDR2 YFSETQ.

The chain uses TRBV12-3 or TRBV12-4 and TRBJ1-2, with a possible D match to TRBD1 (5 bases). The V and J ends lost 5 bases and 3 bases respectively, with 13 bases between them. The CDR3 has 14 residues. The CDR3 is CASSDVTGDYGYTF. The DNA of the CDR3 is TGTGCCAGCAGTGACGTGACGGGGGACTATGGCTACACCTTC.

This rearrangement joins TRBV5-1 to TRBJ1-1, with no clear D. Germline CDR1 and CDR2: SGHRS and YFSETQ. The CDR3 sequence is 14 residues long. V lost 2 bases and J 1 base, leaving 9 bases between the germline ends. DNA of the CDR3: TGCGCCAGCAGCTTTAACACGCAGAACACTGAAGCTTTCTTT. Its protein product is CASSFNTQNTEAFF.

The chain carries TRBV2 and TRBJ1-5; D is ambiguous. The CDR3 contains 14 residues. CDR1 SNHLY and CDR2 FYNNEI come from the germline V gene. Trimming took off 5 bases at V and 9 bases at J, with 17 bases between the two ends. CDR3 loop: CASSYEGLLRPQHF. The CDR3 DNA follows: TGTGCCAGCAGTTATGAGGGCTTGTTAAGGCCCCAGCATTTT. The full variable domain, with the rest looked up from reference TRBV2 and TRBJ1-5, is EPEVTQTPSHQVTQMGQEVILRCVPISNHLYFYWYRQILGQKVEFLVSFYNNEISEKSEIFDDQFSVERPDGSNFTLKIRSTKLEDSAMYFCASSYEGLLRPQHFGDGTRLSIL.

The chain is built from TRBV29-1 and TRBJ2-7; perhaps TRBD2 as D (5 bases). The V gene lost 8 bases and the J gene lost 3 bases, with 11 bases spanning the gap. Per germline, CDR1 SQVTM and CDR2 ANQGSEA. This CDR3 is built from 11 residues. DNA of the CDR3: TGCAGCACTCGGCGGGTCTACGAGCAGTACTTC. It encodes CSTRRVYEQYF.

This clonotype has a single count. The chain employs TRBV20-1 and TRBJ1-5, with D possibly TRBD1 on 5 matching bases. The V end lost 5 bases, the J end lost 1 base, and 21 bases lay between the germline ends. This CDR3 has 17 residues. Germline CDR1 DFQATT, CDR2 SNEGSKA (reference sequence). CDR3 DNA sequence: TGCAGTGCTGGGCGGGGGGACGCGCGCGGGAGCAATCAGCCCCAGCATTTT. Its translation: CSAGRGDARGSNQPQHF.

The chain combines TRBV7-9 with TRBJ2-7; D not certain. The length of the CDR3 is 13 residues. Germline-derived CDR1 and CDR2 are SEHNR and FQNEAQ (reference sequence). Between the trimmed V and J ends, which lost 6 bases and 6 bases, there was a span of 15 bases. The CDR3 nucleotides are TGTGCCAGCAGTCATCCTGGACCTCTCGAGCAGTACTTC. It translates to CASSHPGPLEQYF. The full variable domain, rest sourced from reference TRBV7-9 and TRBJ2-7, is DTGVSQNPRHKITKRGQNVTFRCDPISEHNRLYWYRQTLGQGPEFLTYFQNEAQLEKSRLLSDRFSAERPKGSFSTLEIQRTEQGDSAMYLCASSHPGPLEQYFGPGTRLTVT.

To note about this clonotype: A much larger clone sits a single nucleotide away, making a read error possible. The conserved phenylalanine or tryptophan is not found at the CDR3 terminus, so this likely reflects a read error. CDR3: CASSTTGGANVLTL. DNA of the CDR3: TGTGCCAGTAGTACTACGGGGGGGGCCAACGTCCTGACTCTC. V gene TRBV19 combines with J gene TRBJ2-6; tentative D call: TRBD2 (5 bases). CDR1 LNHDA and CDR2 SQIVND come from the germline V gene (reference sequence). The CDR3 runs to 14 residues. Trimming removed 4 bases at V and 4 bases at J, with 8 bases between.

This clonotype has ten or more counts. The chain carries TRBV20-1 and TRBJ1-1, with D unclear. CDR3 length equals 11 residues. Per the germline V gene, CDR1 is DFQATT and CDR2 is SNEGSKA (reference sequence). Trimming removed 6 bases at V and 5 bases at J, with 10 bases between. The CDR3 region has the DNA TGCAGTGCCCTCCGGGGTACTGAAGCTTTCTTT. Protein product: CSALRGTEAFF.